What follows are 3 T cell receptor beta chains derived from one specimen sequenced in a study of T-cell reconstitution after alpha-beta-depleted transplantation in children. Molecular barcoding with unique molecular identifiers was used for the TCRbeta library. Each CDR3 protein is one row after TCRdb ran MiXCR on the PCR reads. Of 450,000 to 600,000 distinct CDR3 sequences in the sample, approximately 20% were seen once. The sample here was PBMCs from the stem cell graft donor, taken from the stem cell graft. Source of these receptors: a human donor who donated a stem cell graft to a child with acute lymphoblastic leukemia.

The genes are TRBV5-5 and TRBJ2-1; 8 positions agree with TRBD1. Germline CDR1 SGHKS, CDR2 YYEKEE (reference sequence). The CDR3 runs 15 residues. V shed 6 bases and J 3 bases; nucleotides not matched to a gene: 8. For the CDR3, the DNA is TGTGCCAGCACCTCCGGGACAGGTAACTACAATGAGCAGTTCTTC. It translates to CASTSGTGNYNEQFF.

This clonotype was found a few times. One end of the junction does not line up with germline, which may come from a read error. This chain links TRBV5-1 with TRBJ2-1; TRBD2 matches at 8 bases. CDR3 length: 16 amino acids. The germline CDR1 and CDR2 sequences are SGHRS and YFSETQ. As DNA, the CDR3 is TGCGCCAGCAGCTTGGTCCCTAGCGGGCTGTACAATCAGCAGTTCTTC. This translates into CASSLVPSGLYNQQFF.

This clonotype was seen a handful of times. The chain couples TRBV5-5 to TRBJ1-6; D ambiguous. The CDR3 sequence is 13 residues long. CDR1 SGHKS and CDR2 YYEKEE come from the germline V gene (reference sequence). The V end lost 3 bases, the J end lost 9 bases, and 10 bases lay between the germline ends. CDR3 amino acids: CASSSPYGSPLHF. Written as DNA, the CDR3 is TGTGCCAGCAGCTCCCCTTACGGTTCACCCCTCCACTTT.